One sample yielded the 12 T cell receptor beta chains listed below, sequenced in a study of shared clonotypes between healthy human individuals. Sequencing was performed with immunoSEQ multiplex PCR; in TCRdb, only in-frame clones are kept and a portion is missing. The table includes fewer than 1.4 million clones, 70% to 80% detected once. Specimen: memory CD4+ T cells from PBMCs. Subset described: CD45RA-negative fraction. The receptors were sampled from a man between 18 and 29 years old in good health. Some clones in this sample may be carry-over from other donors' samples.

This clone was counted a single time. A much bigger clone sits one base away, suggesting this may be a read error. The rearrangement joins TRBV4-1 to TRBJ2-7; D assignment may be TRBD1 or TRBD2 (5 bases each). The V gene's germline CDR1 is MGHRA and CDR2 YSYEKL. Trimming took off 3 bases at V and 0 bases at J, with 15 bases between the two ends. The CDR3 loop spans 16 amino acids. The CDR3 region is CASSQGRTPSSYEQYF. The CDR3, as DNA: TGCGCCAGCAGCCAGGGACGGACACCGAGCTCCTACGAGCAGTACTTC.

The V gene is TRBV7-2, the J gene TRBJ2-2, with 7 bases lining up with TRBD2. The CDR3 has 14 residues. The V and J ends lost 5 bases and 1 base, in that order; junction bases with no gene match: 1. Germline CDR1 reads SGHTA; CDR2 reads FQGNSA. The CDR3 is CASSPSGNTGELFF. Here the CDR3 DNA reads TGTGCCAGCAGCCCTAGCGGGAACACCGGGGAGCTGTTTTTT.

The CDR3 nucleotides are TGTGCCAGCAGCCGCTCCTCGACTAGCGGGTACTCCTACGAGCAGTACTTC. Translating gives CASSRSSTSGYSYEQYF. V is TRBV11-2 and J is TRBJ2-7; TRBD2 matches 10 bases. The CDR3 length is 17 residues. V lost 5 bases, J lost 0 bases, and 10 bases stayed unmatched. Germline loops: CDR1 SGHAT, CDR2 FQNNGV.

The chain couples TRBV27 to TRBJ1-2; the D is unclear. V shed 5 bases and J shed 8 bases, with 12 bases lying between them. This CDR3 is built from 12 residues. Germline V gives CDR1 MNHEY, CDR2 SMNVEV (reference sequence). The CDR3, as DNA: TGTGCCAGCAGTCAAGGGAGACGGGGCTACACCTTC. This gives the protein CASSQGRRGYTF.

This clone was found many times. The chain has TRBV7-3 and TRBJ2-7; the D call may be TRBD1 or TRBD2 (5 bases each). Between the trimmed V and J ends, which lost 5 bases and 3 bases, there was a span of 17 bases. Germline V gene data show CDR1 as SGHTA and CDR2 as FQGTGA. The CDR3 contains 15 residues. The CDR3 is CASSTRGGSNYEQYF. In nucleotides, the CDR3 is TGTGCCAGCAGCACCCGGGGCGGTTCGAACTACGAGCAGTACTTC.

The chain employs TRBV12-5 and TRBJ2-3; D unresolved. The CDR3 loop spans 16 amino acids. V lost 2 bases and J 2 bases, leaving 14 bases between the germline ends. Germline values: CDR1 LGHNT, CDR2 FRNRAP. CDR3 amino acids: CASGLSLSADTDTQYF. CDR3 bases: TGTGCTAGTGGTTTGAGTTTAAGCGCGGACACAGATACGCAGTATTTT.

V and J are TRBV7-9 and TRBJ2-2; 9 nucleotides line up with TRBD2. Germline V gives CDR1 SEHNR, CDR2 FQNEAQ (reference sequence). Trimming at V came to 6 bases and at J to 0 bases, leaving 11 bases not matched to a gene. The CDR3 consists of 18 residues. Written as DNA, the CDR3 is TGTGCCAGCAGACCAGGGGGACTAGCCGCCGCGAACACCGGGGAGCTGTTTTTT. This codes for CASRPGGLAAANTGELFF.

This clone appeared a few times. The V call is TRBV28, the J call TRBJ1-1, with D unclear. Trimming took 3 bases from V and 0 from J, leaving 5 bases between them. The V gene's germline CDR1 is MDHEN and CDR2 SYDVKM. The CDR3 has 13 amino acids. This chain's CDR3 is CASSFLMNTEAFF. The CDR3, as DNA: TGTGCCAGCAGTTTTCTCATGAACACTGAAGCTTTCTTT. Full variable domain (rest looked up from reference TRBV28 and TRBJ1-1): DVKVTQSSRYLVKRTGEKVFLECVQDMDHENMFWYRQDPGLGLRLIYFSYDVKMKEKGDIPEGYSVSREKKERFSLILESASTNQTSMYLCASSFLMNTEAFFGQGTRLTVV.

V and J are TRBV7-2 and TRBJ2-2, with D maybe TRBD1 (5 bases). The CDR3 is 19 amino acids. The ends were cut back, 3 bases at V and 0 bases at J, with 20 bases in the middle. Germline CDR1 is SGHTA and CDR2 is FQGNSA. Here the CDR3 reads CASSFDRVKIKTNTGELFF. CDR3 nucleotides: TGTGCCAGCAGCTTCGACAGAGTCAAGATTAAGACGAACACCGGGGAGCTGTTTTTT.

The V call is TRBV30, the J call TRBJ2-7; weak D call: TRBD1 (5 bases). CDR1 is GTSNPN, CDR2 SVGIG, per germline (reference sequence). The V gene lost 5 bases and the J gene lost 0 bases, with 11 bases spanning the gap. The CDR3 consists of 13 residues. The CDR3 DNA is TGTGCCTGGGCGGACACGAGCTCCTACGAGCAGTACTTC. Protein sequence: CAWADTSSYEQYF.

The rearrangement joins TRBV2 to TRBJ1-1; tentative D call: TRBD1 (5 bases). The germline V gene has CDR1 SNHLY and CDR2 FYNNEI. V was shortened by 3 bases and J by 5 bases, with 13 bases between the two germline ends. The CDR3 runs to 14 residues. This chain's CDR3 is CASSEESGGTEAFF. The DNA for the CDR3 is TGTGCCAGCAGTGAGGAGTCCGGGGGGACTGAAGCTTTCTTT.

The V and J genes are TRBV29-1 and TRBJ2-3; D is unclear. Per germline, CDR1 SQVTM and CDR2 ANQGSEA. V dropped 4 bases and J dropped 7 bases, with 18 bases sitting between them. The CDR3 spans 14 residues. This chain's CDR3 is CSVGVPPSRYTQYF. The CDR3, as DNA: TGCAGCGTTGGGGTTCCTCCTTCACGATATACGCAGTATTTT.